This record covers a single T cell receptor beta chain. TCRdb redid the calling of the RT-PCR reads with MiXCR, one entry per CDR3 protein. The sample yields some 960,000 distinct CDR3 sequences, 15% to 20% seen once. The sample is drawn from a study of patients and donors after allogeneic stem cell transplantation. The CDR3 contains 19 residues. Germline V gene lookup returns CDR1 SGDLS and CDR2 YYNGEE. The ends lost 0 bases at V and 1 base at J; junction bases unmatched: 9. The sample consisted of blood, either unsorted or a sorted T cell fraction (not recorded which). The TCR sequence derives from a human donor who was either an allogeneic HSCT recipient or a stem cell or donor lymphocyte infusion donor (not recorded which). It is not recorded whose cells these are; they may come from a transplant donor. J is TRBJ2-5 and V is TRBV9; TRBD2 matches at 13 bases. This chain's CDR3 is CASSVGTSGSVGSQETQYF. The CDR3 region has the DNA TGTGCCAGCAGCGTAGGGACTAGCGGGAGCGTGGGCTCCCAAGAGACCCAGTACTTC. The full variable domain, its missing parts supplied by reference TRBV9 and TRBJ2-5, is DSGVTQTPKHLITATGQRVTLRCSPRSGDLSVYWYQQSLDQGLQFLIQYYNGEERAKGNILERFSAQQFPDLHSELNLSSLELGDSALYFCASSVGTSGSVGSQETQYFGPGTRLLVL.